The next 10 T cell receptor beta chains were all read from a single sample in a study of blood T cells in healthy people across ages. Combining a sample-barcoded 5' primer with a J-beta primer mix, a second PCR ran for about 6 to 12 cycles. TCRdb re-called the 5' RACE reads through MiXCR, storing one row per CDR3 protein. Among about 1.6 million distinct CDR3 sequences listed, about 35% were seen once. The sequenced sample was blood. The receptors stem from a young woman in good health.

This clonotype has a single count. V and J are TRBV30 and TRBJ2-3, with D maybe TRBD1 (6 bases). Germline-derived CDR1 and CDR2 are GTSNPN and SVGIG (reference sequence). This CDR3 is 14 amino acids long. Trimming removed 4 bases at V and 0 bases at J, with 11 bases between. CDR3 nucleotides: TGTGCCTGGATGAGGGGGTCTAGCACAGATACGCAGTATTTT. It codes for CAWMRGSSTDTQYF.

The gene calls are TRBV5-4 and TRBJ2-1; the D is unclear. V was trimmed by 2 bases and J by 3 bases, leaving 9 bases between them. The CDR3 extends over 14 amino acids. Germline values: CDR1 SGHNT, CDR2 YYREEE (reference sequence). The CDR3 sequence: CASSFKTDYNEQFF. The CDR3 DNA reads as TGTGCCAGCAGCTTCAAGACTGACTACAATGAGCAGTTCTTC.

This clonotype was observed once. The V call is TRBV6-1, the J call TRBJ2-7; possibly TRBD2 for D (6 bases). Trimming removed 6 bases from V and 1 base from J, with 13 bases in between. This CDR3 is 14 amino acids long. The germline gives CDR1 MNHNS, CDR2 SASEGT. CDR3 amino acids: CASRRDGASYEQYF. The CDR3 DNA reads as TGTGCCAGCAGGCGGGATGGGGCGTCCTACGAGCAGTACTTC.

The table lists this clonotype with a few counts. V is TRBV6-5 and J is TRBJ2-7; D ambiguous. This CDR3 is 13 amino acids long. Trimming shortened V by 2 bases and J by 4 bases, and 9 bases separated the two germline ends. CDR1 is MNHEY and CDR2 is SVGAGI in the germline V gene. In DNA, the CDR3 is TGTGCCAGCAGTTACCGTTTAGGATACGAGCAGTACTTC. The encoded protein is CASSYRLGYEQYF.

This clonotype was seen repeatedly, ten times or more. The chain's CDR3 is CSAGARTGHYEQYF. DNA for the CDR3: TGCAGTGCTGGAGCCAGGACCGGGCACTACGAGCAGTACTTC. This rearrangement joins TRBV20-1 to TRBJ2-7; D not resolved. The germline V gene encodes CDR1 DFQATT and CDR2 SNEGSKA (reference sequence). CDR3 length: 14 residues. The ends were cut back, 5 bases at V and 3 bases at J, with 17 bases in the middle.

CDR3: CASSYDPNEKLFF. The CDR3 nucleotides are TGTGCCAGCAGTTACGACCCGAATGAAAAACTGTTTTTT. This sequence joins TRBV6-2 or TRBV6-3 and TRBJ1-4; D gene uncertain. V was shortened by 2 bases and J by 5 bases, with 6 bases between the two germline ends. Germline V gene data show CDR1 as MNHEY and CDR2 as SVGEGT. This CDR3 region has 13 residues.

The CDR3 bases are TGTGCCAGCAGTTACTTAGCTAGCGGGATTAACACCGGGGAGCTGTTTTTT. It is translated as CASSYLASGINTGELFF. The rearrangement uses TRBV6-5 and TRBJ2-2; 9 bases line up with TRBD2. In germline, CDR1 is MNHEY, CDR2 SVGAGI. The CDR3 has 17 residues. J was trimmed by 2 bases and V by 1 base; bases with no gene match: 5.

This clonotype was seen ten or more times. Germline and junction disagree at one end, which may indicate a read error. The gene calls are TRBV5-1 and TRBJ2-3, with D perhaps assigned TRBD1 or TRBD2 (5 bases each). Germline CDR1 is SGHRS and CDR2 is YFSETQ. The CDR3 totals 14 residues. Here the CDR3 reads CASSLARGADTQYF. CDR3 sequence (DNA): TGTGCCAGCAGCCTAGCCCGAGGGGCGGATACGCAGTATTTT.

Only one count was recorded for this clonotype. V usage is TRBV6-1 and J usage is TRBJ2-1; TRBD1 is a possible D gene (6 bases). Trimming left V 6 bases short and J 9 bases short, with 12 bases between. This CDR3 has 12 amino acids. CDR1 is MNHNS, CDR2 SASEGT, per germline. CDR3 DNA sequence: TGTGCCAGCAGGGACAGCAACAGTGAGCAGTTCTTC. Translating gives CASRDSNSEQFF.

The chain combines TRBV4-1 with TRBJ1-2; D is perhaps TRBD1 (6 bases). Trimming shortened V by 4 bases and J by 5 bases, and 20 bases separated the two germline ends. CDR3 length: 16 amino acids. Germline CDR1 MGHRA, CDR2 YSYEKL. CDR3 bases: TGCGCCAGCAGCCTTTCAGGGGTCGCGGAAGGATATGGCTACACCTTC. Encoded protein: CASSLSGVAEGYGYTF.